The clone carrying this TCR beta chain has only one observation. Antigen: not known. This sample is drawn from a study of vaccination and CD4 T cells after COVID-19. The Oncomine TCR Beta short-read assay sequenced DNA from cultured CD4+ T cells. Cultured CD4+ T cells yielded the extracted genomic DNA. Using its own MiXCR run on the PCR reads, TCRdb lists one record per CDR3 protein. This sample has some 12,000 distinct CDR3 sequences, with approximately 65% found just once. CDR1 is MNHEY and CDR2 is SVGAGI in the germline V gene. The CDR3 covers 15 residues. Losses at the gene ends were 2 bases for V and 2 bases for J; bases not matched to a gene: 4. Treatment defined: roughly 10-day PBMC culture with coronavirus spike peptide pools or control peptides (ViraFEST assay). After being plated at 1.5 million to 2 million per well, PBMCs were cultured with 10 IU/ml IL-2 and roughly 10 ug/ml peptide pools.

Study-wide results and limits: The median SARS-CoV-2-reactive clonotype number increased from around 21 to 38, without statistical significance. The cohort comprised relatively few convalescent patients, and no early post-infection timepoints were analyzed.

The source material was CD4+ T cells from blood, cultured in vitro, sampled before SARS-CoV-2 vaccination. The sequence derives from a human donor who had recovered from COVID-19. The gene calls are TRBV6-5 and TRBJ2-3, with TRBD2 identical over 7 bases. CDR3 in DNA: TGTGCCAGCAGTTACGGGAGGGAGGCCACAGATACGCAGTATTTT. It encodes CASSYGREATDTQYF.